Here is one T cell receptor (beta chain) with its context. This clone came up once. What this receptor recognizes is not known. No base-level quality is on record; no much larger clone is a single base apart. TCRbeta CDR3 regions were amplified from genomic DNA using the immunoSEQ Assay, a bias-controlled multiplex PCR. The source study handled its data this way. Nucleated cell counts per sample were estimated from amplification of reference gene primers within the assay. To quantify the absolute abundance of each unique TCRbeta CDR3 rearrangement, sequence reads were collapsed and filtered. For each sample, productive Simpson clonality was calculated as the square root of Simpson's diversity index across productive rearrangements. TCRdb mirrors the immuneACCESS table, restricted to in-frame sequences. Some clones are absent from its copies; in checked studies, under half trace to an unresolved V gene, and the reason for the others is unknown. V and J calls and clone size are given by that table; D and trimming were obtained from the DNA. This sample lists 200,000 to 250,000 clones; 80% were detected once. The ten largest clones add up to approximately 6.6% of the sample.

V is reduced by 3 bases and J by 3 bases, leaving a spacing of 11 bases between them. From the cysteine through the phenylalanine, the CDR3 covers 14 amino acids. Of all the DNA, just the CDR3 is kept, 42 bases in frame from base 1. CDR1 KGHSH and CDR2 LQKENI are derived from the germline V gene. The sample originates from a study of blood T cell repertoires in COVID-19 (dated by TCRdb to 2019 to 2021). Context from the whole study: Collaborator samples came from the United States, Italy and Spain and covered acute and convalescent phases of COVID-19. Where HLA class I and class II types were available, the types were taken from metadata supplied by the sample provider, not from assay-based typing. The sample metadata nearly always contained a de-identified subject ID, COVID-19 status, age in years and sex. Samples came from the ongoing ImmuneRACE study (first 160 participants) plus 1,254 subjects from 6 global collaborators. The prospective study material was composed of cDNA or gDNA derived from T cells, B-cell-depleted T cells, or PBMCs. The dataset comprised deeply sampled blood TCRbeta repertoires from subjects exposed to, actively infected with, or recovered from COVID-19. The repertoires were released in a freely available public database meant as a resource for research on the immune response to SARS-CoV-2.

The paper's findings and limits, for the study overall: The amount of clinical and demographic metadata varied by source and participant and was provided uncurated.

The collaborating institutions used their own protocols to collect whole blood in K2EDTA tubes. For TCRbeta analysis, collaborators shipped samples as frozen whole blood, isolated PBMCs, or DNA extracted from either of those sample types. The rearrangement combines TRBV18 with TRBJ1-2; D gene: possibly TRBD1, on 5 matching bases. The TCR was taken from a woman in her 70s with acute or convalescent COVID-19. Sequencing input: peripheral blood. The DNA reads as follows: TGTGCCAGCTCACCGGCGGGAGGGGACTATGGCTACACCTTC. It translates to CASSPAGGDYGYTF. The CDR3 plus the reference TRBV18 and TRBJ1-2 genes for the other parts give the full variable domain: NAGVMQNPRHLVRRRGQEARLRCSPMKGHSHVYWYRQLPEEGLKFMVYLQKENIIDESGMPKERFSAEFPKEGPSILRIQQVVRGDSAAYFCASSPAGGDYGYTFGSGTRLTVV.